This T cell receptor (beta chain) comes out of a study of cytomegalovirus exposure and HLA in healthy donors (TCRdb year 2017). Some background on the complete study: In an earlier analysis of roughly 590 of the donors, around 300 Gb of sequence data and 117 million unique TCR beta sequences from 150 million to 200 million T cells were reported. Typing coverage varied by locus: roughly 629-640 donors for A, B, C, DRB1 and DQB1; approximately 500 for DQA1; approximately 570 for DPA1; around 450 for DPB1. Of the roughly 430 genotyped donors, approximately 82% fell in the genetic ancestry cluster associated with self-reported Caucasian donors. The study was designed to test whether signatures of past pathogen exposure could be identified by cataloging public T cell receptors. An early release covering some 640 HLA-typed donors comprised roughly 300 gigabases of sequencing data and around 86 million unique TCR sequences. The study used immunosequencing to profile the T cell repertoires of about 670 subjects and linked those repertoires to cytomegalovirus serostatus. Four to six DR-DQ haplotypes were handled as single units for association and clustering, since linkage in the cohort was strong. To decide whether each TCR beta V gene segment behaved as functional or pseudogenic, an earlier analysis of fewer than 750 of the donors relied on high-throughput TCR beta sequencing. The later analysis used no new phenotypic data to find candidate immune exposures, relying instead on TCR beta sequences and their occurrence across donors. Donor age, sex, ethnicity and CMV serostatus were compiled together with the repertoire data. Besides the first cohort of around 670 subjects, a separate validation cohort made up of 120 different subjects was used. Class I and class II HLA loci were covered by the typing at four-digit resolution. All discovery cohort repertoires had been generated using a single sequencing platform. In a later analysis, previously published TCR beta repertoires from about 640 donors were re-analyzed and high-resolution HLA genotyping was added so that TCR occurrence patterns could be studied. A later genetic analysis used genome-wide SNP genotypes for about 65% of the 666 donors, treating that subset as a discovery cohort. To predict cytomegalovirus infection status, the study combined high-throughput TCR immunosequencing, statistical association of individual TCRs with disease status, and machine learning. Across approximately 400 genotyped donors of the cohort, an average of approximately 240,000 unique TCR beta nucleotide sequences per donor were sequenced, and approximately 17% of those sequences were non-productive.

With respect to this clone: Its specific antigen is unknown. A junction boundary mismatches the germline segment, possibly from a read error.

What the study reported, not specific to this receptor: Compared with the 666-donor mean, donors in an Asian-associated ancestry cluster had fewer N-insertions in productive TCRs, according to a later genetic analysis. Immune exposure information for the cohort was limited to CMV serostatus. While some public TCRs were present in many individuals, most TCR sequences turned up only very rarely across donors. In a later analysis, TCR association rates were found to vary across HLA loci, with the most associated TCRs seen for DRB1 alleles and the fewest for HLA-C alleles. In an earlier analysis of more than 450 of the donors, most TCR beta V segments were observed in productive rearrangements about 87% or about 30% of the time, broadly matching IMGT annotations. According to the authors, the approach could potentially be generalized to other disease states and immunological phenotypes. In vitro tests confirmed that three of the cytomegalovirus-associated TCR beta chains recognize cytomegalovirus antigens. Linkage disequilibrium might explain the correlated functional status among segregating V segments, but an unknown experimental factor could not be ruled out. In a later genetic analysis, a missense DCLRE1C variant was associated with V-gene and J-gene trimming of TCR beta chains, and the association was replicated in an independent cohort. The study listed 150 to 200 TCR beta chains as associated with cytomegalovirus. According to a later analysis, parvovirus B19, influenza, CMV and Epstein-Barr virus appeared linked to several top co-occurrence clusters. In a later analysis, about 16,000 TCR beta sequences were associated with specific HLA alleles at a false discovery rate of 0.05. A later analysis found that HLA-associated TCR beta chains were more clonally expanded and had lower generation probabilities than equally common non-associated chains. The classifier was reported to diagnose cytomegalovirus status with high specificity and sensitivity in both the original and validation cohorts. A further reported finding was that TCR beta sequences accurately predicted the HLA-A and HLA-B alleles for most subjects in the first cohort. The 87-base-pair reads could not distinguish some IMGT-functional V segments, including TRBV6-2 and TRBV6-3, so those segments were excluded. The presence/absence analyses assumed that sequencing depth was roughly uniform across donors, and that assumption may not be true. A later analysis found that most CMV-associated TCR beta chains appeared HLA-restricted, with HLA associations seemingly driven largely by CMV exposure. A group of highly shared sequence variants was considered likely to be a technical artifact of the sequencing pipeline. This cohort had only TCR beta chains sequenced, and the lack of alpha or paired-chain data limited which features could be detected. Assigning TCR associations to individual alleles was difficult when HLA alleles, especially DR and DQ, strongly co-occurred. Because HLA typing was unavailable for some donors at each locus, only the typed subset was used in association tests. The earlier analysis of about 600 of the donors excluded roughly 17 rarely observed V segments, including chromosome 9 orphons, because counts were too low.

The CDR3, from cysteine to phenylalanine, totals 13 residues. Just CDR3 DNA is preserved here, 39 bases in frame from base 1. From the germline V gene (reference sequence), CDR1 is SEHNR and CDR2 is FQNEAQ. Receptors were amplified or captured by the immunoSEQ multiplex PCR assay. A mixture of 60 forward primers for TCR Vbeta segments and 13 reverse primers for TCR Jbeta segments was used in the multiplex PCR. A multiplex PCR assay on genomic DNA amplified the CDR3 region of rearranged TCR beta genes. Amplified TCR beta libraries were sequenced as 87-base-pair reads on the Illumina HiSeq System. In the paper's pipeline: A later analysis counted tens of millions of unique TCR beta chains across the 700 or so repertoires, and 9 million to 14 million of these chains were shared by at least two donors. Raw reads were error-corrected and collapsed into unique sequences with a nearest-neighbor algorithm that merged closely related sequences to remove PCR and sequencing errors. Alignment of CDR3 sequences to IMGT reference sequences was used to assign V, D and J gene segments. For a sequence to be retained, a match of at least six nucleotides to both a V gene segment and a J gene segment was required. Rearrangements were classified as productive when the CDR3 lacked stop codons and remained in frame with V and J, and all other rearrangements were classified as non-productive. Following IMGT convention, CDR3 was defined as the stretch from the second conserved V-encoded cysteine to the conserved J-encoded phenylalanine. In an earlier analysis of around 600 of the donors, sequences lacking an unambiguous match to a single V gene segment were excluded. An earlier analysis of just under 600 of the donors called V segments functional above 56.7% productive rearrangements and segregating when the between-donor standard deviation exceeded 5%. A statistical classification framework was developed to diagnose cytomegalovirus status using the catalog of TCR beta chain sequences. V and J gene assignment, in a later analysis, came from comparing TCR nucleotide sequences with IMGT/GENE-DB human TR gene sequences. A later analysis assigned CDR3 sequences and most-parsimonious VDJ recombination scenarios with the TCRdist pipeline. In a later analysis, every TCR beta chain was defined by the combination of its CDR3 amino acid sequence and its V-gene family, and reads without a unique V-gene family were dropped. To address suspected cross-contamination and a sequencing artifact, a later analysis removed several hundred highly shared, low-generation-probability nucleotide sequences. In a later analysis, a clonal expansion index for each public chain was calculated from normalized within-repertoire ranks of inferred template counts. In a later analysis, generation probabilities were computed with a VDJ recombination model fitted to out-of-frame rearrangements, and the resulting probabilities were checked against IGoR. In a later analysis, hypergeometric tests were used to score TCR-TCR, TCR-HLA and TCR-CMV co-occurrence, with a repertoire-size bias correction applied to TCR pairs. In a later analysis, false discovery rates were estimated by permuting HLA or CMV assignments 20 times. A later analysis grouped co-occurring TCRs with DBSCAN, adding TCRdist sequence similarity when clustering within HLA-allele-positive subsets. For co-occurrence clustering, repertoires with fewer than 30,000 or more than 120,000 public chains were excluded, along with five or six repertoires with anomalous nucleotide sharing. TCRdb carries this immuneACCESS record with in-frame sequences only. Its versions omit some clonotypes, under half of them owing to an unresolved V gene in the studies checked, with the rest unexplained. V, J and clone size were drawn from that table, and D and trimming were deduced from the DNA. Across this sample there are some 160,000 clones, with 72% seen only once. Together, the top ten hold 2% to 2.5% of the sample.

The cohort was made up of roughly 670 healthy bone marrow donors. At the time of sampling, all cohort members were nominally healthy, though unrecorded immune exposures were likely present. The donor was CMV seronegative and was included in the group of hundreds of seronegative cohort members. Each donor provided a peripheral blood sample, and peripheral blood mononuclear cells were used for TCR beta sequencing. Genomic DNA was extracted from the blood cell samples with the Qiagen DNeasy Blood Extraction Kit. The chain links TRBV7-9 with TRBJ1-5, with the D segment identity uncertain. This receptor was obtained from a man aged 35 to 55 in good health and CMV-seronegative. What was sequenced was PBMCs. The bases are TGTGCCAGCAGCTTGAACACTAATCAGCCCCAGAATTTT. This encodes CASSLNTNQPQNF.